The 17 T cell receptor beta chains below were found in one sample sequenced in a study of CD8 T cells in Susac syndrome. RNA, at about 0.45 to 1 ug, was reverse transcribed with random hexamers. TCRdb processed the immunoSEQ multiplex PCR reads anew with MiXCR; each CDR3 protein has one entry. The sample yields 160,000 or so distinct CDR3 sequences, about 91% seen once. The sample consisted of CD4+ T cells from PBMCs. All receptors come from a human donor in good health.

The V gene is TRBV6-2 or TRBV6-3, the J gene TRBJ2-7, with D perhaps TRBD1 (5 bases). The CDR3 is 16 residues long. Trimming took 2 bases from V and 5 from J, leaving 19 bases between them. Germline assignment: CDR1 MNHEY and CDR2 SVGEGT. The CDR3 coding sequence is TGTGCCAGCAGTTACCGGACGGTGGCCCCAGGGAACGAGCAGTACTTC. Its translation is CASSYRTVAPGNEQYF.

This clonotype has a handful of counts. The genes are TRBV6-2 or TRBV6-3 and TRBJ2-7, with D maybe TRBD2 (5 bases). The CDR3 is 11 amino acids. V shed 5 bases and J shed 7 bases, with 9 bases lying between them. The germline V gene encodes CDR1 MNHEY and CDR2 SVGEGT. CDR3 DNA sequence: TGTGCCAGCAGTCATCAGCGGGAGCAGTACTTC. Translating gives CASSHQREQYF.

CDR3 sequence reads: CASSSTPAAEAFF. In DNA, the CDR3 is TGCGCCAGCAGCAGTACACCGGCCGCTGAAGCTTTCTTT. This rearrangement joins TRBV5-1 to TRBJ1-1; D unclear. The CDR3 is 13 amino acids. V lost 4 bases, J lost 6 bases, and 13 bases lay in between. Germline values: CDR1 SGHRS, CDR2 YFSETQ.

The CDR3 DNA sequence: TGTGCCAGCAGTGAACAAGGGGAGTCCTACGAGCAGTACTTC. Protein: CASSEQGESYEQYF. The chain has TRBV2 and TRBJ2-7; perhaps D is TRBD1 or TRBD2 (5 bases each). This CDR3 is 14 amino acids long. The germline V and J ends were trimmed by 2 bases and 1 base, with 9 bases remaining between them. Germline V gene sequence: CDR1 SNHLY, CDR2 FYNNEI.

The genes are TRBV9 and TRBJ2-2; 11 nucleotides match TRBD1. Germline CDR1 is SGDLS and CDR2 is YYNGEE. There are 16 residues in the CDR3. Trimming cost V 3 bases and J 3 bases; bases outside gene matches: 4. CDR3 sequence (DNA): TGTGCCAGCAGCGCACGGGGACAGGGGGACACCGGGGAGCTGTTTTTT. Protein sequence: CASSARGQGDTGELFF.

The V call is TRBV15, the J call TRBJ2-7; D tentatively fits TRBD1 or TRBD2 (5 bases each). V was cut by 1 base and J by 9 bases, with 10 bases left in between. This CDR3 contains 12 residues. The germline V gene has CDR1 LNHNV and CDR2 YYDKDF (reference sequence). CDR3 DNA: TGTGCCACCAGCAGAGGAGGGGAGCGGCAGTACTTC. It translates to CATSRGGERQYF. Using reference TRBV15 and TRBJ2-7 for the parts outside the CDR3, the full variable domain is DAMVIQNPRYQVTQFGKPVTLSCSQTLNHNVMYWYQQKSSQAPKLLFHYYDKDFNNEADTPDNFQSRRPNTSFCFLDIRSPGLGDTAMYLCATSRGGERQYFGPGTRLTVT.

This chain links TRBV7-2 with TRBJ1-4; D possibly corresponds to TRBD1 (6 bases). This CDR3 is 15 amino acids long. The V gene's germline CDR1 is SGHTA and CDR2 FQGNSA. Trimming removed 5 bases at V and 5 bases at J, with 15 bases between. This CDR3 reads CASSPGGAHNEKLFF. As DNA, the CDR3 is TGTGCCAGCAGCCCCGGGGGGGCCCACAATGAAAAACTGTTTTTT.

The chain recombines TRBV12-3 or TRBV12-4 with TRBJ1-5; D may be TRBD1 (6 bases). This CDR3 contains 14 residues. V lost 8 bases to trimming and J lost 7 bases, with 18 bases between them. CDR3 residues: CASAPPQGRQPQHF. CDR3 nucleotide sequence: TGTGCCAGCGCCCCCCCACAGGGCAGGCAGCCCCAGCATTTT.

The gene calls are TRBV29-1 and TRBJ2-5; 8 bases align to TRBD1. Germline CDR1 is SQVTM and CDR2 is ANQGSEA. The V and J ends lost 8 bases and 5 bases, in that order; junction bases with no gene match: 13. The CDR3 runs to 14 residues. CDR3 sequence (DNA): TGCAGCCTAAAGTCAACAGGGGGACGGGAGACCCAGTACTTC. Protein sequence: CSLKSTGGRETQYF.

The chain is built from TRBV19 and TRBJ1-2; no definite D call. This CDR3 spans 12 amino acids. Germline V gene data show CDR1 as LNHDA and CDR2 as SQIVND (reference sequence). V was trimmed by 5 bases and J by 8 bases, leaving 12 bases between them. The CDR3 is CASSDKGYGYTF. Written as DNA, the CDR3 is TGTGCCAGTAGTGATAAGGGTTACGGCTACACCTTC.

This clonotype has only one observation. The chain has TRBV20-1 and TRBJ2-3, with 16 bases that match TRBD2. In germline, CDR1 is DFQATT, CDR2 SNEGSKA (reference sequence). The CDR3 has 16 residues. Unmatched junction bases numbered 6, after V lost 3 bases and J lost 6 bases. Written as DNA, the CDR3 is TGCAGTGCTAGGGGGACTAGCGGGGGGGCCCGGGATACGCAGTATTTT. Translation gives CSARGTSGGARDTQYF.

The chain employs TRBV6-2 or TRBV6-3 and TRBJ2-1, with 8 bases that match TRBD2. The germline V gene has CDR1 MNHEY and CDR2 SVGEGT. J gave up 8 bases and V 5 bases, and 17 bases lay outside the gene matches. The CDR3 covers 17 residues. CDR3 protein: CASSTTGLGPIYYEQFF. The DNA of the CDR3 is TGTGCCAGCAGTACCACGGGACTAGGGCCCATATACTATGAGCAGTTCTTC.

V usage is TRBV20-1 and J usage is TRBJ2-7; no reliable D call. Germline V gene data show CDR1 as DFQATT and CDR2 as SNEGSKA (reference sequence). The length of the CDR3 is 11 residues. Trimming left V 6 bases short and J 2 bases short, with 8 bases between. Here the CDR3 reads CSAQGTYEQYF. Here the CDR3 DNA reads TGCAGTGCCCAAGGGACCTACGAGCAGTACTTC.

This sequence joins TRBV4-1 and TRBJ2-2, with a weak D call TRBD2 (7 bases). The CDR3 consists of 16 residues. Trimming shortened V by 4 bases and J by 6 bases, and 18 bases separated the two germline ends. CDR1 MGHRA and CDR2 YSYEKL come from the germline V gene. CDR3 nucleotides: TGCGCCAGCAGCCGGTTGGGGGGGCTGCAGTCCGGGGAGCTGTTTTTT. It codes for CASSRLGGLQSGELFF.

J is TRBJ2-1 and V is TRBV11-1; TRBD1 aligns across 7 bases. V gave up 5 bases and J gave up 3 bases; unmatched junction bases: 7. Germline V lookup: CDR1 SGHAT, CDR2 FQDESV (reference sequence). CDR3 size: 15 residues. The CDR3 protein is CASSKPGQLYNEQFF. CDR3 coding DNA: TGTGCCAGCAGCAAACCGGGACAGCTCTACAATGAGCAGTTCTTC.

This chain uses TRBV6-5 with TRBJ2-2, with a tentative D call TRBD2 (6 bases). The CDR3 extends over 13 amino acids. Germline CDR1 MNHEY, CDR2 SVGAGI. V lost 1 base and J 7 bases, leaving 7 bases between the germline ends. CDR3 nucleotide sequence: TGTGCCAGCAGTTACTGGAGGGGCGGGGAGCTGTTTTTT. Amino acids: CASSYWRGGELFF.

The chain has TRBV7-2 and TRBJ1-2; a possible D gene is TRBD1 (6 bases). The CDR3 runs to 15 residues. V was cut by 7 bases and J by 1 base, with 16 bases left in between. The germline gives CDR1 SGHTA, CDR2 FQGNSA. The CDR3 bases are TGTGCCAGCACCGGCTGGGGGGGCTTTAACTATGGCTACACCTTC. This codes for CASTGWGGFNYGYTF.